Listed here is a single TCR beta chain. This sample stems from a study of cytomegalovirus exposure and HLA in healthy donors. Vbeta (60) and Jbeta (13) primers were used in the PCR. Measured with immunoSEQ multiplex PCR; TCRdb has only the in-frame clones, and not every one. The sample table sets out about 34,000 clones. The CDR3 contains 15 residues. V gave up 2 bases and J gave up 2 bases; unmatched junction bases: 4. Germline V gives CDR1 LNHDA, CDR2 SQIVND (reference sequence). The source is a woman aged 40 to 50 in good health and CMV-seropositive. The chain joins TRBV19 to TRBJ2-3, with TRBD2 matching over 7 bases. The specimen was PBMCs. The CDR3 DNA reads TGTGCCAGTAGTATATCAGCGGGATACACAGATACGCAGTATTTT. It specifies CASSISAGYTDTQYF.